This T cell receptor beta chain was sequenced for a study of blood T cells in healthy people across ages. As for the study in general: The template switching approach captured approximately one barcoded beta molecule for every two T cells.

Ranging in age from roughly 6 to 90, the donors were healthy Caucasian individuals from Russia. As for this clonotype: The antigen is unknown.

The CDR3 sequence is 14 residues long. Trimming took 3 bases from V and 1 from J, leaving 10 bases between them. Germline V gives CDR1 LGHNA, CDR2 YSLEER. PCR was performed a second time for roughly 7 to 11 cycles using a sample-barcoded 5' primer and a J-beta primer mix. Template switching added a 12-random-nucleotide identifier to every cDNA molecule. Each CDR3 protein is one row after TCRdb ran MiXCR on the 5' RACE reads. The sample has more than 700,000 distinct CDR3 sequences, 35% to 60% seen once. Regarding the study as a whole: Diversity of TCR beta per million T cells declined in a roughly linear way with age.

Sequencing was done on a sample of blood. The receptor was derived from a man aged 80 or over in good health. The chain employs TRBV4-3 and TRBJ2-7; D is perhaps TRBD1 or TRBD2 (5 bases each). The CDR3 sequence: CASSHRDGSYEQYF. For the CDR3, the DNA is TGCGCCAGCAGCCATCGGGACGGATCCTACGAGCAGTACTTC.